This TCR beta chain was captured by sequencing in a study of T cell clones after liver transplantation (dated by TCRdb to about 2019). Background on the whole study: The samples were obtained from ITN030ST, a randomized trial that attempted immunosuppression withdrawal within 2 years after liver transplantation. After a pre-transplant mixed lymphocyte reaction, TCRbeta sequencing was used to pinpoint donor-reactive T cell clones, which were subsequently tracked in post-transplant blood. As an antigen-independent comparator for donor-reactive sequences, third party-reactive TCRbeta sequences were also identified from pre-transplant MLRs. Of the eight recipients, a few were HCV-positive, while the remaining recipients had been transplanted for non-autoimmune, non-viral indications. The subjects received no induction therapy and were kept on standard immunosuppression until randomization at 12-24 months post-transplant. Tolerance was defined as complete immunosuppression withdrawal for at least one year with no rise in liver enzymes beyond twice the upper limit of normal. Blood samples were taken pre-transplant, pre-randomization before withdrawal, and post-randomization after full withdrawal or failed withdrawal. A cohort of 8 liver transplant recipients was studied, of whom 3 were classified as tolerant and 5 as non-tolerant. What the authors observed across the whole study: The conclusions were considered preliminary, being limited by small, heterogeneous patient numbers and non-standardized post-transplant time points. In two subjects, low numbers of available donor cells limited the measurable donor-reactive repertoire. When repertoire turnover was taken into account, detection of donor-reactive sequences was significantly reduced in 7 of 8 subjects for CD4 and in 8 of 8 subjects for CD8. Without allograft tissue specimens, donor-reactive T cells may have migrated into the graft rather than being deleted. A significant post-transplant decrease in circulating donor-reactive CD4 TCRbeta sequences was observed in 5 of 8 subjects, irrespective of tolerance or HCV status. A greater decline was seen for donor-reactive sequences than for third party-reactive sequences, suggesting partial antigen-specific deletion unrelated to withdrawal success.

About this clone: The antigen it binds to is not known. No much larger clone is present one base from it, and per-base qualities are unavailable.

High-throughput TCRbeta CDR3 sequencing of frozen genomic DNA was performed by immunoSEQ, with PCR amplification, mapping, bias correction and internal controls included. Under the source paper's analysis protocol: Productive rearrangements were retained, and unique TCRbeta sequences were defined by the CDR3 nucleotide sequence together with the V and J gene. For a sequence to be called donor-reactive, it needed a frequency of at least 0.01% and at least 5-fold expansion in CFSE-low cells compared with unstimulated pre-transplant cells. Minimum frequency thresholds were set for each subject on the basis of the unstimulated sample with the lowest template count, so that a detection power of at least 90% was ensured. Jensen-Shannon divergence between the top 1000 TCRbeta sequences post-transplant and pre-transplant was used to measure repertoire turnover. Two-sided Fisher's exact tests were used to test for changes in how often donor-reactive sequences were detected. The clones in this table, taken by TCRdb from immuneACCESS, are in-frame only. Not every clone is retained; where verified, under half of the shortfall comes from an unresolved V gene, and the cause of the rest is unknown. V and J calls and clone size come straight from that table; D and trimming were deduced from the DNA. The sample yields some 45,000 clones; about 86% were counted once. The ten largest clones capture 2% to 3% of the sample.

Unstimulated PBMCs, after thawing, were stained for CD3, CD4 and CD8 and then FACS-sorted into CD3+CD4+ and CD3+CD8+ populations. Randomization to immunosuppression withdrawal applied to every one of the 8 studied subjects. Genomic DNA was isolated with the Qiagen DNeasy Blood and Tissue Kit. Its CDR3 holds 18 amino acids, cysteine through phenylalanine. Just CDR3 DNA is preserved here, 54 bases in frame from base 1. The CDR1 and CDR2 encoded by the germline V gene are MNHNS and SASEGT. Trimming removed 2 bases from V and 1 base from J; the gene matches leave 7 bases unexplained. This TCR was recovered from a human patient who received a liver transplant. Donor T cells from the graft may be present among the T cells after a transplant. The chain was built from TRBV6-1 and TRBJ2-2, with 10 bases aligning to TRBD2. Here the sequenced sample was CD4+ T cells from blood, taken 24 months after liver transplant. The sequence in DNA is TGTGCCAGCAGTGAAAGAGCGGGAGGGCCGCTGAACACCGGGGAGCTGTTTTTT. Translated, this gives CASSERAGGPLNTGELFF.